The 26 T cell receptor beta chains below all came from one sample that was sequenced in a study of T-cell reconstitution after alpha-beta-depleted transplantation in children. Construction of the TCRbeta library involved unique molecular identifiers. TCRdb independently ran MiXCR on the PCR reads; one entry per CDR3 protein. Among under 300,000 distinct CDR3 sequences, approximately 10% were seen once, and the ten largest hold 23%. The sample here was peripheral blood, taken 180 days after TCRalphabeta/CD19-depleted stem cell transplant. The source of these receptors is a male patient between 2 and 10 years old who had a stem cell transplant for chronic granulomatous disease, so the T cells may come from the graft donor.

In nucleotides, the CDR3 is TGTGCCAGCATCAAGAGGGGCGGGGGCGGCGGGGAGCTGTTTTTT. Residues: CASIKRGGGGGELFF. The chain uses TRBV27 and TRBJ2-2, with a weak D call TRBD2 (7 bases). From germline, CDR1 is MNHEY and CDR2 SMNVEV (reference sequence). This CDR3 contains 15 residues. Between the trimmed V and J ends, which lost 7 bases and 7 bases, there was a span of 19 bases.

The chain carries TRBV9 and TRBJ2-1; tentatively, D is TRBD1 or TRBD2 (5 bases each). V lost 4 bases and J 3 bases, leaving 11 bases between the germline ends. This CDR3 has 14 amino acids. Germline V lookup: CDR1 SGDLS, CDR2 YYNGEE. The CDR3 region has the DNA TGTGCCAGCAGCATAGAGGGGTACTACAATGAGCAGTTCTTC. Its translation: CASSIEGYYNEQFF.

This clonotype has at least ten counts. The chain has TRBV27 and TRBJ1-1; unclear D gene. Deletions cut 2 bases from V and 1 base from J, with 8 bases between. The CDR3 totals 14 residues. The germline V gene encodes CDR1 MNHEY and CDR2 SMNVEV (reference sequence). The CDR3 DNA reads TGTGCCAGCAGTTTACGGGCGGGGAACACTGAAGCTTTCTTT. It specifies CASSLRAGNTEAFF.

This clonotype was seen many times. This chain uses TRBV28 with TRBJ2-5, with a weak D call TRBD1 (5 bases). This CDR3 contains 14 residues. The germline V gene encodes CDR1 MDHEN and CDR2 SYDVKM. The V and J ends lost 5 bases and 2 bases respectively, with 12 bases between them. DNA of the CDR3: TGTGCCAGCAGTACTCGGACACCTCAAGAGACCCAGTACTTC. Its translation: CASSTRTPQETQYF.

This clonotype came up many times. The gene calls are TRBV29-1 and TRBJ2-3; weak D call: TRBD1 (6 bases). Germline V gene data show CDR1 as SQVTM and CDR2 as ANQGSEA. The CDR3 totals 15 residues. V gave up 6 bases and J gave up 1 base, with 17 bases separating them. In DNA form, the CDR3 reads TGCAGCGTGGTTAAACAGGGCCCTCGCACAGATACGCAGTATTTT. It codes for CSVVKQGPRTDTQYF.

This clonotype was seen a few times. The V and J genes are TRBV28 and TRBJ1-5; no definite D call. This CDR3 comprises 14 residues. V was clipped by 5 bases and J by 0 bases, with 8 bases between them. The germline V gene has CDR1 MDHEN and CDR2 SYDVKM. Written as DNA, the CDR3 is TGTGCCAGCAGTAGCACCTATAGCAATCAGCCCCAGCATTTT. Amino acids: CASSSTYSNQPQHF.

This clonotype was recorded at least ten times. V gene TRBV27 combines with J gene TRBJ2-7, with D tentatively TRBD1 (5 bases). The CDR3 is 15 amino acids. From germline, CDR1 is MNHEY and CDR2 SMNVEV (reference sequence). The ends were cut back, 6 bases at V and 0 bases at J, with 15 bases in the middle. The CDR3 loop is CASSKTGLSSYEQYF. The CDR3 bases are TGTGCCAGCAGCAAAACAGGCTTGAGCTCCTACGAGCAGTACTTC.

This clonotype was seen many times. The chain recombines TRBV30 with TRBJ1-5; D not resolved. In germline, CDR1 is GTSNPN, CDR2 SVGIG (reference sequence). The CDR3 spans 13 residues. V was shortened by 5 bases and J by 0 bases, with 8 bases between the two germline ends. CDR3: CAWSRDSNQPQHF. Here the CDR3 DNA reads TGTGCCTGGTCGCGGGATAGCAATCAGCCCCAGCATTTT.

Only a few counts were recorded for this clonotype. The chain has TRBV28 and TRBJ2-2; TRBD1 aligns across 10 bases. Per germline, CDR1 MDHEN and CDR2 SYDVKM. The CDR3 covers 17 residues. After removal of 5 bases from V and 5 bases from J, the junction contained 11 bases not matched to a gene. CDR3 sequence (DNA): TGTGCCAGCAGTACCAGGCTGGGACAGGGGTTGACCGGGGAGCTGTTTTTT. It encodes CASSTRLGQGLTGELFF.

In regard to this clonotype: Given a much more abundant clone one base away, this may be a read error. The rearrangement joins TRBV9 to TRBJ1-2; 8 bases line up with TRBD1. This CDR3 has 15 amino acids. CDR1 is SGDLS and CDR2 is YYNGEE in the germline V gene. The CDR3 loop is CASSFGTGGSYGDTF. DNA for the CDR3: TGTGCCAGCAGCTTCGGGACAGGAGGTAGCTATGGCGACACCTTC.

This clonotype was recorded at least ten times. CDR3 protein: CASRIKRAAGNQPQHF. The CDR3 nucleotides read TGTGCCAGCAGGATAAAGCGGGCCGCAGGGAATCAGCCCCAGCATTTT. This chain uses TRBV28 with TRBJ1-5; D is possibly TRBD1 (5 bases). The CDR3 has 16 residues. Trimming left V 6 bases short and J 4 bases short, with 19 bases between. The V gene's germline CDR1 is MDHEN and CDR2 SYDVKM. The full variable domain, completed using reference TRBV28 and TRBJ1-5, is DVKVTQSSRYLVKRTGEKVFLECVQDMDHENMFWYRQDPGLGLRLIYFSYDVKMKEKGDIPEGYSVSREKKERFSLILESASTNQTSMYLCASRIKRAAGNQPQHFGDGTRLSIL.

This clonotype showed up many times. The V gene is TRBV7-6, the J gene TRBJ2-7; TRBD1 aligns across 8 bases. This CDR3 region has 13 residues. V shed 5 bases and J 6 bases; nucleotides not matched to a gene: 6. CDR1 SGHVS and CDR2 FNYEAQ come from the germline V gene. CDR3 region: CASSRTGMAEQYF. CDR3 nucleotide sequence: TGTGCCAGCAGCCGGACAGGGATGGCCGAGCAGTACTTC.

In the case of this clonotype: A read error may be the cause here, since a much bigger clone is one base away. CDR3 sequence reads: CASSPRGSGSYEQYF. The CDR3 DNA reads TGCGCCAGCAGCCCAAGAGGGAGCGGATCCTACGAGCAGTACTTC. The chain joins TRBV5-1 to TRBJ2-7, with D possibly TRBD2 on 5 matching bases. V dropped 4 bases and J dropped 1 base, with 15 bases sitting between them. The CDR3 is 15 amino acids. Germline V gene data show CDR1 as SGHRS and CDR2 as YFSETQ. The full variable domain, completed using reference TRBV5-1 and TRBJ2-7, is KAGVTQTPRYLIKTRGQQVTLSCSPISGHRSVSWYQQTPGQGLQFLFEYFSETQRNKGNFPGRFSGRQFSNSRSEMNVSTLELGDSALYLCASSPRGSGSYEQYFGPGTRLTVT.

This clonotype was detected ten times or more. This chain connects TRBV6-5 to TRBJ2-2, with 9 nucleotides matching TRBD1. The V gene end was trimmed by 1 base and the J gene end by 3 bases; junction bases not matched to a gene: 9. The CDR3 sequence is 18 residues long. Germline CDR1 MNHEY, CDR2 SVGAGI. The CDR3, as DNA: TGTGCCAGCAGTTACTTTACTCCGGGACAGGGATACACCGGGGAGCTGTTTTTT. Amino acid sequence: CASSYFTPGQGYTGELFF.

This clonotype was seen ten or more times. The V gene is TRBV6-2 or TRBV6-3, the J gene TRBJ2-3; 8 positions agree with TRBD2. CDR1 and CDR2 (germline): MNHEY, SVGEGT. The J segment lost 2 bases and the V segment lost 2 bases, leaving 9 bases of the junction unmatched. The CDR3 length is 17 residues. The CDR3 sequence is CASSYGSGSNTTDTQYF. In nucleotides, the CDR3 is TGTGCCAGCAGTTACGGAAGCGGGAGCAACACCACAGATACGCAGTATTTT.

This clonotype was observed at least ten times. The chain joins TRBV20-1 to TRBJ2-1; no definite D call. The V gene's germline CDR1 is DFQATT and CDR2 SNEGSKA (reference sequence). Trimming removed 3 bases at V and 4 bases at J, with 13 bases between. This CDR3 spans 14 amino acids. CDR3 in amino acids: CSARTGVLYNEQFF. DNA for the CDR3: TGCAGTGCTAGGACGGGTGTATTGTACAATGAGCAGTTCTTC.

This clonotype has ten or more counts. V usage is TRBV4-3 and J usage is TRBJ2-2; unclear D gene. CDR1 and CDR2 (germline): LGHNA, YSLEER. The CDR3 loop spans 15 amino acids. V was trimmed by 4 bases and J by 5 bases, leaving 14 bases between them. The CDR3 bases are TGCGCCAGCAGCCCATGGTGGGGTTATACCGGGGAGCTGTTTTTT. Its protein is CASSPWWGYTGELFF.

This clonotype occurred many times. The chain carries TRBV10-3 and TRBJ2-1; D is ambiguous. V lost 3 bases and J lost 6, with 6 bases in between. Germline V gene sequence: CDR1 ENHRY, CDR2 SYGVKD. The CDR3 runs to 12 residues. The CDR3 DNA is TGTGCCATCAGTGACGGGTTCAATGAGCAGTTCTTC. Protein sequence: CAISDGFNEQFF.

This clonotype came up many times. Written as DNA, the CDR3 is TGTGCCAGCAGCTTGCTTATTGATAGCTACAATGAGCAGTTCTTC. It translates to CASSLLIDSYNEQFF. The chain couples TRBV5-5 to TRBJ2-1; D call uncertain. The CDR3 runs to 15 residues. Trimming stripped 1 base from V and 3 bases from J, with 11 bases between. The V gene's germline CDR1 is SGHKS and CDR2 YYEKEE (reference sequence). The variable domain in full, completed from reference TRBV5-5 and TRBJ2-1, reads DAGVTQSPTHLIKTRGQQVTLRCSPISGHKSVSWYQQVLGQGPQFIFQYYEKEERGRGNFPDRFSARQFPNYSSELNVNALLLGDSALYLCASSLLIDSYNEQFFGPGTRLTVL.

The sample holds many counts of this clonotype. The chain links TRBV27 to TRBJ2-2; 12 nucleotides match TRBD2. Germline V gene sequence: CDR1 MNHEY, CDR2 SMNVEV (reference sequence). V gave up 5 bases and J gave up 5 bases; unmatched junction bases: 6. The CDR3 length is 16 residues. The CDR3 loop is CASSPWTSGETGELFF. The CDR3 coding sequence is TGTGCCAGCAGTCCCTGGACTAGCGGGGAAACCGGGGAGCTGTTTTTT.

This clonotype was counted many times. The chain combines TRBV7-2 with TRBJ1-2; weak D call: TRBD1 (5 bases). Trimming shortened V by 8 bases and J by 7 bases, and 17 bases separated the two germline ends. The CDR3 is made up of 13 amino acids. The germline CDR1 and CDR2 sequences are SGHTA and FQGNSA. The chain's CDR3 is CASPTPGQGGYTF. The CDR3 nucleotides read TGTGCCAGCCCCACCCCGGGGCAGGGTGGCTACACCTTC.

This clonotype was seen ten or more times. This chain connects TRBV12-3 or TRBV12-4 to TRBJ1-1, with D tentatively TRBD1 (5 bases). The CDR3 sequence is 15 residues long. The ends were cut back, 0 bases at V and 0 bases at J, with 8 bases in the middle. CDR3 coding DNA: TGTGCCAGCAGTTTAGCGGCAGGGATGAACACTGAAGCTTTCTTT. This encodes CASSLAAGMNTEAFF.

The chain uses TRBV7-3 and TRBJ2-2; 7 bases match TRBD2. Germline CDR1 SGHTA, CDR2 FQGTGA. Trimming removed 4 bases from V and 14 bases from J; junction bases left unmatched: 13. This CDR3 comprises 14 residues. The CDR3 DNA reads as TGTGCCAGCAGCTCCCTCAGCGGGGTCGGCGACCTGTTTTTT. This gives the protein CASSSLSGVGDLFF. The full variable domain, its missing parts supplied by reference TRBV7-3 and TRBJ2-2, is GAGVSQTPSNKVTEKGKYVELRCDPISGHTALYWYRQSLGQGPEFLIYFQGTGAADDSGLPNDRFFAVRPEGSVSTLKIQRTERGDSAVYLCASSSLSGVGDLFFGEGSRLTVL.

This clonotype was recorded at least ten times. V is TRBV19 and J is TRBJ2-6; D not resolved. Per germline, CDR1 LNHDA and CDR2 SQIVND (reference sequence). This CDR3 comprises 17 residues. V dropped 7 bases and J dropped 2 bases, with 18 bases sitting between them. CDR3 bases: TGTGCCAGTACCCCTGTACCCGGCCGAACTGGGGCCAACGTCCTGACTTTC. Its translation is CASTPVPGRTGANVLTF.

This clonotype showed up many times. The chain is built from TRBV7-8 and TRBJ2-7, with 7 positions matching TRBD1. Germline V gives CDR1 SGHVS, CDR2 FQNEAQ. There are 14 residues in the CDR3. Germline trimming cut 8 bases from V and 3 bases from J; bases unmatched to any gene: 10. As DNA, the CDR3 is TGTGCCAGCCAATACAGGGGTTTTAGCTACGAGCAGTACTTC. Amino acid sequence: CASQYRGFSYEQYF.

In this sample, this clonotype turned up many times. DNA for the CDR3: TGTGCCAGCAGCCCAAGCAACTTTTTCCCTGCGGGGGAGCAGTACTTC. Its translation: CASSPSNFFPAGEQYF. The gene calls are TRBV4-2 and TRBJ2-7; tentative D call: TRBD2 (6 bases). The CDR3 consists of 16 residues. Germline V gene data show CDR1 as LGHNA and CDR2 as YNFKEQ. V was pared by 4 bases and J by 7 bases, with 23 bases between.